The T cell receptor beta chain described here comes from a study of cytomegalovirus exposure and HLA in healthy donors. The overall study: The roughly 700 first-cohort repertoires shared a platform with the approximately 110 validation repertoires, as reported in a later analysis.

The protocol was immunoSEQ multiplex PCR, while the TCRdb copy is restricted to in-frame clones and leaves out a portion. This sample carries 200,000 to 250,000 clones, 80% to 90% of them seen once, and the ten largest clones take roughly 2%. Germline CDR1 and CDR2: MNHEY and SMNVEV (reference sequence). V was cut by 7 bases and J by 2 bases, with 13 bases left in between. The CDR3 contains 14 residues. Separate from the 666-subject first cohort was the approximately 120-subject validation cohort, to which the donors belonged. This clone is a singleton in its sample. Its antigen is unidentified. Study-level results: Specificity for CMV antigens was confirmed in vitro for a few of the CMV-associated chains.

Material for sequencing was PBMCs. The V and J genes are TRBV27 and TRBJ2-3; tentatively, D is TRBD2 (5 bases). The origin of this receptor is a young woman in good health and CMV-seropositive. The CDR3 protein is CASIPSGFTDTQYF. As DNA, the CDR3 is TGTGCCAGCATCCCGTCGGGATTCACAGATACGCAGTATTTT.